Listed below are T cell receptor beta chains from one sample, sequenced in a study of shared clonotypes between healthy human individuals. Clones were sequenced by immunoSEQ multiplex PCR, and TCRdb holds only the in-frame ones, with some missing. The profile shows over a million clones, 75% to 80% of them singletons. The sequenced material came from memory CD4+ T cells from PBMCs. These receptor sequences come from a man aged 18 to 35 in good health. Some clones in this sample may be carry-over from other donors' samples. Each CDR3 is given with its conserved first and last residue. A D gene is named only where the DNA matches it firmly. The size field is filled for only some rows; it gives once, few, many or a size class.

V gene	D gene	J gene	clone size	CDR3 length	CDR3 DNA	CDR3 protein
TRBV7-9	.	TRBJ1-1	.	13	TGTGCCAGCAGCCGGAGAGGGGGGGCTGAAGCTTTCTTT	CASSRRGGAEAFF
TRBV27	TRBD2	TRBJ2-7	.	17	TGTGCCAGCAGACCTAAAGTATCTAGCGGGAGGGCTGCCGAGCAGTACTTC	CASRPKVSSGRAAEQYF
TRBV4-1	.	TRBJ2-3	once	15	TGCGCCAGCAGCCAACTACGGGACGGCACAGATACGCAGTATTTT	CASSQLRDGTDTQYF
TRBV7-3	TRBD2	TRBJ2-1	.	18	TGTGCCAGCAGCTTAATAGGCGGAACTAGCGCGGCCGAGGGTGAGCAGTTCTTC	CASSLIGGTSAAEGEQFF
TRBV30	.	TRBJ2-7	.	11	TGTGCCTGGAGTGAAAAGTACGAGCAGTACTTC	CAWSEKYEQYF
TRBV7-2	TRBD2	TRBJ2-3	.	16	TGTGCCAGCAGCACTAGGACTAGCGGGAGTAGGGATACGCAGTATTTT	CASSTRTSGSRDTQYF
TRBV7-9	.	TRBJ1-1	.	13	TGTGCCAGCAGCTGGCAGCCGAACACTGAAGCTTTCTTT	CASSWQPNTEAFF
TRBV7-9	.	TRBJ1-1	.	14	TGTGCCAGCAGCTTAGCGGGGCAGCGGAAAGAAGCTTTCTTT	CASSLAGQRKEAFF
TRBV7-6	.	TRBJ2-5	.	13	TGTGCCAGCAGCTCCGGACAAGCGGAGACCCAGTACTTC	CASSSGQAETQYF
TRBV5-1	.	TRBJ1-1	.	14	TGCGCCAGCAGCTTGGCAGGGGAGAACACTGAAGCTTTCTTT	CASSLAGENTEAFF
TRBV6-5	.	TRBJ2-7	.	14	TGTGCCAGCAGTACAAGCGGAAGAAACTACGAGCAGTACTTC	CASSTSGRNYEQYF
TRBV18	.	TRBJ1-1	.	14	TGTGCCAGCTCGCCCCTCGGGGGTTACACTGAAGCTTTCTTT	CASSPLGGYTEAFF
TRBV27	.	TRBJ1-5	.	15	TGTGCCAGCAGTCCGGGGAGGGGGAGCAATCAGCCCCAGCATTTT	CASSPGRGSNQPQHF
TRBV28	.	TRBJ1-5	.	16	TGTGCCAGCAGCACCGGGCAAACCGCGGGCAATCAGCCCCAGCATTTT	CASSTGQTAGNQPQHF
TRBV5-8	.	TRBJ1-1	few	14	TGTGCCAGCAGCTTGGGGGGGTATGCCACTGAAGCTTTCTTT	CASSLGGYATEAFF
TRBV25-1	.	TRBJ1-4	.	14	TGTGCCAGCAGTGAAGTTAACAGGGAAGAAAAACTGTTTTTT	CASSEVNREEKLFF
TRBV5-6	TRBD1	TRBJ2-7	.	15	TGTGCCAGCAGCAAGACAGGGAAGAGCTCCTACGAGCAGTACTTC	CASSKTGKSSYEQYF
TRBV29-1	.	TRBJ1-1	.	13	TGCAGCGTTGGAAGGATACAGCTCACTGAAGCTTTCTTT	CSVGRIQLTEAFF
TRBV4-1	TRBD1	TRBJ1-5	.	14	TGCGCCAGCAGTCTAATCTACAGGGGCGGGCCCCAGCATTTT	CASSLIYRGGPQHF
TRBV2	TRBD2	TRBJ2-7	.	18	TGTGCCAGCAGGTGGGACAGCAGACTAGCGGGAGGGACGTACGAGCAGTACTTC	CASRWDSRLAGGTYEQYF
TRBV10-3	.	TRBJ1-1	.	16	TGTGCCATCAGTGAGTCCAACGAGCCGGACAACACTGAAGCTTTCTTT	CAISESNEPDNTEAFF
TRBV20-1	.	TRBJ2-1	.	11	TGCAGTGCTAGAGAGTTCACAGGGCAGTTCTTC	CSAREFTGQFF
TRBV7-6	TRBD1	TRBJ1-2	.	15	TGTGCCAGCAGCCTACTGCGGACAGGGGGTGGCGGCTACACCTTC	CASSLLRTGGGGYTF
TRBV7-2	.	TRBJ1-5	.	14	TGTGCCAGCAGCTTATCCAGGGATGGTCAGCCCCAGCATTTT	CASSLSRDGQPQHF
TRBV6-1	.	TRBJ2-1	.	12	TGTGCCAGCAGTAGGGGGTTCGTTGAGCAGTTCTTC	CASSRGFVEQFF
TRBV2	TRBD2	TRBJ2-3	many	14	TGTGCCAGCAGCCCCCAACGGGGGGGGGATACGCAGTATTTT	CASSPQRGGDTQYF
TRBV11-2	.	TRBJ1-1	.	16	TGTGCCAGCAGCTTAGGATTCCGGACGCAGTACGGTGAAGCTTTCTTT	CASSLGFRTQYGEAFF
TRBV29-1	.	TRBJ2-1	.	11	TGCAGCGTTGAAGATCTCCCCCTGGTTTTCTTC	CSVEDLPLVFF
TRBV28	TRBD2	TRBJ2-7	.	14	TGTGCCAGCAGTTTAGCGGGAGGGATCTACGAGCAGTACTTC	CASSLAGGIYEQYF
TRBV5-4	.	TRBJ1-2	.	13	TGTGCCAGCAGCTTGAGACAGATTTATGGCTACACCTTC	CASSLRQIYGYTF
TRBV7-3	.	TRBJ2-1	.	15	TGTGCCAGCAGCGCGGACCCAAGCTCCTACAATGAGCAGTTCTTC	CASSADPSSYNEQFF
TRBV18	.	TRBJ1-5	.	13	TGTGCCAGCACCCGACAGAGCAATCAGCCCCAGCATTTT	CASTRQSNQPQHF
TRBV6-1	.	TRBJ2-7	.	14	TGTGCCAGCAAAATGATAGCGCGCGGGGACGAGCAGTACTTC	CASKMIARGDEQYF
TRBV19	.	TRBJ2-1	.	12	TGTGCCAGTAGTAAATCAGTCGATGAGCAGTTCTTC	CASSKSVDEQFF
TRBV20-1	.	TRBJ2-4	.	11	TGCAGTGCTCAGGGGGGAGACATTCAGTACTTC	CSAQGGDIQYF
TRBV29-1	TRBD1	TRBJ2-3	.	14	TGCAGCGTTCAAACCACGACAGGGCCAGATACGCAGTATTTT	CSVQTTTGPDTQYF
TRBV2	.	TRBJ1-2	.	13	TGTGCCAGCAGTGGTCCGGGATTGTATGGCTACACCTTC	CASSGPGLYGYTF
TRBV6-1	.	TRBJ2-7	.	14	TGTGCCTCGAAGCTGACTAGTTCCCTTTACGAGCAGTACTTC	CASKLTSSLYEQYF
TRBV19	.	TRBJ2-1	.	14	TGTGCCAGTAGTATGAATGATAGAATCAATGAGCAGTTCTTC	CASSMNDRINEQFF
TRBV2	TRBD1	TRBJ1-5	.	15	TGTGCCAGCAGTTCTGACAGGGGAGGCAATCAGCCCCAGCATTTT	CASSSDRGGNQPQHF
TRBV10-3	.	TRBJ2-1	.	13	TGTGCCATCAGTGAGTCCGGGATGCTTGGGCAGTTCTTC	CAISESGMLGQFF
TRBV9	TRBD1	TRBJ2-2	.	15	TGTGCCAGCAGCGTCCGGGACAGGGTGCCCGGGGAGCTGTTTTTT	CASSVRDRVPGELFF
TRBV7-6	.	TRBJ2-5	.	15	TGTGCCAGCAGCTTGAAACGACAGCCTCAAGAGACCCAGTACTTC	CASSLKRQPQETQYF
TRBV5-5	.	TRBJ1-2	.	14	TGTGCCAGCAGCTTAGCAGAGCCTGGCTATGGCTACACCTTC	CASSLAEPGYGYTF
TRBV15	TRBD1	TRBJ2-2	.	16	TGTGCCACCAGCACGGATGGCAGGGGGCGAACCGGGGAGCTGTTTTTT	CATSTDGRGRTGELFF
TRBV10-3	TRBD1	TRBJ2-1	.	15	TGTGCCATCAGTGATCCGGGACAGGGTTACAATGAGCAGTTCTTC	CAISDPGQGYNEQFF
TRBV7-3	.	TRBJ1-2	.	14	TGTGCCAGCAGCTCCGCTGGGGGGGCAGGAGGCTACACCTTC	CASSSAGGAGGYTF
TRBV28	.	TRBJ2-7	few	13	TGTGCCAGCAAGGTGAGAGGGAACGACGAGCAGTACTTC	CASKVRGNDEQYF
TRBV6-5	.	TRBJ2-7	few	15	TGTGCCAGCAGTTCGGGGGAGAGGGCACCCTACGAGCAGTACTTC	CASSSGERAPYEQYF